A single sample is the source of the 8 T cell receptor beta chains below, sequenced in a study of CD8+ T cells in alopecia areata. The treatment denotes: oral pan-JAK inhibitor, 5-10 mg twice daily. After isolation, RNA underwent reverse transcription to generate cDNA as the sequencing template. Only in-frame clones appear in the TCRdb table, and some are missing; sequencing was by immunoSEQ multiplex PCR. The sample yields 140,000 to 150,000 clones, 45% to 60% seen once. The specimen comprised CD8+ T cells sorted from blood, sampled at week 4, from a patient treated with tofacitinib. The receptors derive from a human donor with alopecia areata.

Concerning this clone itself: Other DNA variants within this sample encode the same CDR3. This chain connects TRBV13 to TRBJ1-2; no definite D call. Trimming removed 0 bases at V and 7 bases at J, with 3 bases between. From germline, CDR1 is PRHDT and CDR2 FYEKMQ (reference sequence). The CDR3 has 11 amino acids. The CDR3 DNA is TGTGCCAGCAGCTTAGGGCTTGGCTACACCTTC. Protein: CASSLGLGYTF.

V and J are TRBV5-1 and TRBJ1-6; D may be TRBD1 (5 bases). CDR3 length equals 15 residues. Germline CDR1 is SGHRS and CDR2 is YFSETQ. V was clipped by 4 bases and J by 9 bases, with 17 bases between them. The CDR3 loop reads CASSAVVGTGSPLHF. DNA for the CDR3: TGCGCCAGCAGCGCAGTTGTGGGGACGGGTTCACCCCTCCACTTT.

This sequence joins TRBV5-6 and TRBJ1-5; D not certain. The V gene's germline CDR1 is SGHDT and CDR2 YYEEEE. The CDR3 runs 14 residues. V lost 1 base and J 0 bases, leaving 5 bases between the germline ends. The CDR3 spells CASSLMYSNQPQHF. The CDR3, as DNA: TGTGCCAGCAGCTTGATGTATAGCAATCAGCCCCAGCATTTT.

This clone was seen a handful of times. The chain carries TRBV9 and TRBJ1-1, with D tentatively TRBD1 (6 bases). Trimming left V 1 base short and J 5 bases short, with 15 bases between. CDR1 is SGDLS and CDR2 is YYNGEE in the germline V gene. The CDR3 length is 15 residues. CDR3 coding DNA: TGTGCCAGCAGCGTACAAGGGGGTGAACATACTGAAGCTTTCTTT. This codes for CASSVQGGEHTEAFF.

This clone appeared a single time. This rearrangement joins TRBV2 to TRBJ2-3; TRBD2 is a possible D gene (5 bases). The CDR3 is 15 residues long. The germline gives CDR1 SNHLY, CDR2 FYNNEI. Trimming stripped 6 bases from V and 4 bases from J, with 17 bases between. CDR3 loop: CASSPGGGRADTQYF. The CDR3 DNA sequence: TGTGCCAGCAGCCCCGGAGGCGGACGGGCAGATACGCAGTATTTT.

The chain carries TRBV10-3 and TRBJ1-1, with D possibly TRBD1 on 5 matching bases. With 6 bases removed from V and 6 bases from J, the gap between germline ends came to 17 bases. This CDR3 comprises 14 residues. The V gene's germline CDR1 is ENHRY and CDR2 SYGVKD. CDR3 bases: TGTGCCATCAGATCGACAGCTAGTAGGGCTGAAGCTTTCTTT. This sequence encodes CAIRSTASRAEAFF.

The V call is TRBV6-5, the J call TRBJ2-6, with D possibly matching TRBD2 (6 bases). CDR1 is MNHEY, CDR2 SVGAGI, per germline. With 8 bases removed from V and 1 base from J, the gap between germline ends came to 9 bases. The CDR3 length is 14 residues. CDR3 region: CASGRGSGANVLTF. The CDR3 DNA reads TGTGCCAGCGGACGGGGGTCTGGGGCCAACGTCCTGACTTTC.

V is TRBV13 and J is TRBJ1-1; D is unclear. Trimming removed 0 bases at V and 0 bases at J, with 5 bases between. Germline V gene sequence: CDR1 PRHDT, CDR2 FYEKMQ (reference sequence). This CDR3 is built from 14 residues. CDR3 bases: TGTGCCAGCAGCTTAGGAGATATGAACACTGAAGCTTTCTTT. This encodes CASSLGDMNTEAFF.